These 29 T cell receptor beta chains were all obtained from the same sample, sequenced in a study of OX40 agonist ivuxolimab in advanced cancers. Sequencing used immunoSEQ multiplex PCR; TCRdb keeps in-frame clones, though not all of them. This sample yields fewer than 60,000 clones, of which 60% to 80% are seen a single time; under 4% belongs to the top ten. The sample consisted of CD4+ or CD8+ T cells sorted from blood, taken in a trial of the OX40 agonist ivuxolimab. The receptors shown here come from an adult with an advanced solid tumor such as melanoma, head and neck, liver or kidney cancer.

V is TRBV10-1 and J is TRBJ1-6; D is unresolved. The germline V gene has CDR1 WNHNN and CDR2 SYGVQD (reference sequence). V lost 7 bases, J lost 8 bases, and 15 bases lay in between. The CDR3 consists of 14 residues. The DNA for the CDR3 is TGCGCCAGCAAGGAAGGGAGTTGGGATTCACCCCTCCACTTT. Its protein product is CASKEGSWDSPLHF.

This clone was seen a handful of times. The gene calls are TRBV7-3 and TRBJ2-1, with TRBD2 matching 8 bases. CDR1 and CDR2 from the germline V gene are SGHTA and FQGTGA. V dropped 2 bases and J dropped 0; count of bases not matched to a gene: 0. This CDR3 has 15 amino acids. CDR3: CASSLLAGSYNEQFF. The CDR3 DNA follows: TGTGCCAGCAGCTTACTAGCGGGCTCCTACAATGAGCAGTTCTTC. Full variable domain (rest looked up from reference TRBV7-3 and TRBJ2-1): GAGVSQTPSNKVTEKGKYVELRCDPISGHTALYWYRQSLGQGPEFLIYFQGTGAADDSGLPNDRFFAVRPEGSVSTLKIQRTERGDSAVYLCASSLLAGSYNEQFFGPGTRLTVL.

This chain connects TRBV7-6 to TRBJ2-3; D is undetermined. There are 13 residues in the CDR3. Germline V CDR1 and CDR2: SGHVS, FNYEAQ. Trimming removed 0 bases at V and 5 bases at J, with 6 bases between. The DNA for the CDR3 is TGTGCCAGCAGCTTAGCGCTAGGAGATACGCAGTATTTT. It translates to CASSLALGDTQYF.

The rearrangement links TRBV21-1 to TRBJ2-1. TRBV21-1 is a pseudogene segment. The CDR3 loop spans 15 amino acids. The chain's CDR3 is CASLQEGLSGNEQFF. The CDR3 bases are TGTGCCAGCCTACAAGAAGGGCTCAGTGGCAATGAGCAGTTCTTC.

The genes are TRBV7-7 and TRBJ2-1, with 11 positions matching TRBD2. This CDR3 spans 15 amino acids. Germline loops: CDR1 SSHAT, CDR2 FNYEAQ (reference sequence). V shed 2 bases, J shed 9 bases, and the junction held 6 bases outside the gene matches. The CDR3 is CASSLSPSGRTEQFF. The CDR3 DNA reads TGTGCCAGCAGCTTATCTCCTAGCGGGAGGACTGAGCAGTTCTTC.

CDR3 residues: CASSPLSPSGYTF. The CDR3 DNA is TGTGCCAGCTCACCATTGAGTCCTAGTGGCTACACCTTC. The V and J genes are TRBV18 and TRBJ1-2, with D uncertain. The V end lost 2 bases, the J end lost 7 bases, and 11 bases lay between the germline ends. The CDR3 runs to 13 residues. From germline, CDR1 is KGHSH and CDR2 LQKENI.

Sample share makes this clone large (0.1 to 1%). The rearrangement links TRBV7-2 to TRBJ2-7; 12 bases fit TRBD2. This CDR3 has 15 amino acids. V lost 5 bases and J lost 0; bases outside the gene matches: 2. Germline V gives CDR1 SGHTA, CDR2 FQGNSA. The CDR3 DNA follows: TGTGCCAGCAGCCCGACTAGCGGGAGCTCCTACGAGCAGTACTTC. Residues: CASSPTSGSSYEQYF.

The chain is built from TRBV18 and TRBJ2-7; 7 bases line up with TRBD1. The V segment lost 3 bases and the J segment 5 bases; nucleotides outside the gene matches: 10. CDR1 KGHSH and CDR2 LQKENI come from the germline V gene. The CDR3 consists of 15 residues. The CDR3 DNA reads TGTGCCAGCTCACCTCAGCAGGGGGAGAGCGACGAGCAGTACTTC. It codes for CASSPQQGESDEQYF.

This chain uses TRBV2 with TRBJ1-2; a possible D gene is TRBD1 (5 bases). The V end was cut by 6 bases, the J end by 3 bases, with 11 bases between. The CDR3 is made up of 13 amino acids. Germline values: CDR1 SNHLY, CDR2 FYNNEI. CDR3 bases: TGTGCCAGCAGGCTGGGGCCAGACTATGGCTACACCTTC. Its translation is CASRLGPDYGYTF.

This clone is labeled as medium-sized. The rearrangement joins TRBV28 to TRBJ2-3; TRBD2 matches at 13 bases. This CDR3 spans 19 amino acids. Looked up from germline, CDR1 is MDHEN and CDR2 is SYDVKM. With V trimmed by 2 bases and J by 4 bases, 12 bases remained unmatched. The DNA for the CDR3 is TGTGCCAGCAGTTTACAGCGGACTAGCGGGAGAGGTCGGGCAGATACGCAGTATTTT. Protein sequence: CASSLQRTSGRGRADTQYF. The whole variable domain, remainder taken from reference TRBV28 and TRBJ2-3, is DVKVTQSSRYLVKRTGEKVFLECVQDMDHENMFWYRQDPGLGLRLIYFSYDVKMKEKGDIPEGYSVSREKKERFSLILESASTNQTSMYLCASSLQRTSGRGRADTQYFGPGTRLTVL.

This clone is a singleton in its sample. V is TRBV18 and J is TRBJ1-3, with D possibly being TRBD1 (6 bases). The CDR3 has 16 residues. Germline CDR1 reads KGHSH; CDR2 reads LQKENI. V was shortened by 0 bases and J by 2 bases, with 11 bases between the two germline ends. CDR3 residues: CASSPPGRGAGNTIYF. The CDR3 DNA sequence: TGTGCCAGCTCACCACCCGGCAGGGGAGCTGGAAACACCATATATTTT.

V gene TRBV6-6 combines with J gene TRBJ1-4; perhaps TRBD1 as D (6 bases). CDR1 is MNHNY and CDR2 is SVGAGI in the germline V gene (reference sequence). The CDR3 contains 15 residues. V lost 6 bases to trimming and J lost 1 base, with 12 bases between them. This CDR3 is CASRKRGGTNEKLFF. CDR3 in DNA: TGTGCCAGCAGAAAAAGGGGGGGAACTAATGAAAAACTGTTTTTT.

This chain uses TRBV7-9 with TRBJ1-6; D is unclear. Germline V CDR1 and CDR2: SEHNR, FQNEAQ (reference sequence). Trimming removed 5 bases from V and 10 bases from J, with 15 bases in between. The CDR3 runs 14 residues. CDR3 nucleotides: TGTGCCAGCAGCCCCGGCCTTCACGACTCACCCCTCCACTTT. Protein product: CASSPGLHDSPLHF.

J is TRBJ1-5 and V is TRBV11-2; 10 bases are a match to TRBD1. Germline assignment: CDR1 SGHAT and CDR2 FQNNGV. CDR3 length equals 15 residues. V dropped 5 bases and J dropped 5; count of bases not matched to a gene: 6. The CDR3 DNA sequence: TGTGCCAGCAGCGCGGGACAGGGGTCGGATCAGCCCCAGCATTTT. Translated, it gives CASSAGQGSDQPQHF. Supplemented by reference TRBV11-2 and TRBJ1-5, the full variable domain reads EAGVAQSPRYKIIEKRQSVAFWCNPISGHATLYWYQQILGQGPKLLIQFQNNGVVDDSQLPKDRFSAERLKGVDSTLKIQPAKLEDSAVYLCASSAGQGSDQPQHFGDGTRLSIL.

The chain uses TRBV15 and TRBJ1-6, with D tentatively TRBD1 (6 bases). This CDR3 spans 18 amino acids. V gave up 1 base and J gave up 9 bases, with 22 bases separating them. CDR1 LNHNV and CDR2 YYDKDF come from the germline V gene (reference sequence). The CDR3 coding sequence is TGTGCCACCAGCAGAGTCCGTCGGAGGGAACTACAGGGTTCACCCCTCCACTTT. This encodes CATSRVRRRELQGSPLHF. Full variable domain (outside the CDR3, taken from reference TRBV15 and TRBJ1-6): DAMVIQNPRYQVTQFGKPVTLSCSQTLNHNVMYWYQQKSSQAPKLLFHYYDKDFNNEADTPDNFQSRRPNTSFCFLDIRSPGLGDTAMYLCATSRVRRRELQGSPLHFGNGTRLTVT.

Notes on this clone: A much larger clonotype is one base distant, so this may be a read error. This CDR3 reads CASSLTGNTIYF. The CDR3 bases are TGTGCCAGCAGCTTAACTGGAAACACCATATATTTT. This chain uses TRBV11-2 with TRBJ1-3; D unresolved. V gave up 2 bases and J gave up 2 bases, with 1 base separating them. The CDR3 is 12 amino acids. CDR1 SGHAT and CDR2 FQNNGV come from the germline V gene.

This rearrangement joins TRBV6-5 to TRBJ1-2; 8 nucleotides agree with TRBD1. Germline CDR1 MNHEY, CDR2 SVGAGI. V lost 5 bases, J lost 5 bases, and 10 bases stayed unmatched. The CDR3 has 15 amino acids. CDR3 in amino acids: CASSRGQGLPYGYTF. The CDR3 coding sequence is TGTGCCAGCAGTCGAGGACAGGGACTTCCATATGGCTACACCTTC.

The chain has TRBV7-6 and TRBJ1-1; D gene unclear. The CDR3 length is 12 residues. From germline, CDR1 is SGHVS and CDR2 FNYEAQ. Trimming shortened V by 4 bases and J by 5 bases, and 8 bases separated the two germline ends. The CDR3 spells CASSSGRTEAFF. CDR3 sequence (DNA): TGTGCCAGCAGCTCCGGCCGTACTGAAGCTTTCTTT.

V and J are TRBV15 and TRBJ2-3; TRBD2 matches 7 bases. Unmatched junction bases numbered 12, after V lost 1 base and J lost 2 bases. CDR1 is LNHNV and CDR2 is YYDKDF in the germline V gene (reference sequence). CDR3 length equals 18 residues. CDR3 amino acids: CATSRVGGSARSTDTQYF. In DNA form, the CDR3 reads TGTGCCACCAGCAGAGTCGGGGGGTCAGCTCGATCCACAGATACGCAGTATTTT.

The V and J genes are TRBV7-2 and TRBJ1-3, with D perhaps matching TRBD1 (5 bases). CDR3 size: 17 residues. Trimming took 5 bases from V and 0 from J, leaving 17 bases between them. Germline CDR1 SGHTA, CDR2 FQGNSA. The CDR3 protein is CASSPSVGASSGNTIYF. CDR3 DNA: TGTGCCAGCAGCCCCTCGGTCGGGGCTAGCTCTGGAAACACCATATATTTT.

This clone was observed a handful of times. V gene TRBV27 combines with J gene TRBJ1-1; 8 bases agree with TRBD1. The CDR3 is 12 amino acids. After removal of 5 bases from V and 5 bases from J, the junction contained 1 base not matched to a gene. In germline, CDR1 is MNHEY, CDR2 SMNVEV (reference sequence). DNA of the CDR3: TGTGCCAGCAGTACAGGGGGGACTGAAGCTTTCTTT. Its translation is CASSTGGTEAFF.

The genes are TRBV6-5 and TRBJ2-4; the D is unclear. The CDR3 loop spans 13 amino acids. CDR1 and CDR2 from the germline V gene are MNHEY and SVGAGI. V lost 6 bases and J lost 2, with 8 bases in between. This CDR3 is CASRPSTKNIQYF. The CDR3 DNA sequence: TGTGCCAGCAGACCGTCGACCAAAAACATTCAGTACTTC.

The chain is built from TRBV5-6 and TRBJ1-6, with D hard to call. Trimming stripped 0 bases from V and 4 bases from J, with 8 bases between. The CDR3 length is 15 residues. The V gene's germline CDR1 is SGHDT and CDR2 YYEEEE. The CDR3 is CASSLGSIYNSPLHF. The CDR3 bases are TGTGCCAGCAGCTTGGGAAGTATTTATAATTCACCCCTCCACTTT.

The chain recombines TRBV5-4 with TRBJ2-3; D call uncertain. The CDR3 length is 14 residues. V was clipped by 0 bases and J by 2 bases, with 7 bases between them. From germline, CDR1 is SGHNT and CDR2 YYREEE (reference sequence). The CDR3 DNA reads as TGTGCCAGCAGCTTGGCACAGATCACAGATACGCAGTATTTT. This codes for CASSLAQITDTQYF.

The V gene is TRBV28, the J gene TRBJ2-7; TRBD1 aligns across 11 bases. CDR3 size: 14 residues. After removal of 5 bases from V and 5 bases from J, the junction contained 5 bases not matched to a gene. CDR1 MDHEN and CDR2 SYDVKM come from the germline V gene. The CDR3 DNA reads as TGTGCCAGCAGTCGGACAGGGGGCGGAAACGAGCAGTACTTC. Its translation: CASSRTGGGNEQYF.

This sequence joins TRBV9 and TRBJ1-3, with D possibly matching TRBD1 (5 bases). The V gene's germline CDR1 is SGDLS and CDR2 YYNGEE. Trimming cost V 5 bases and J 0 bases, with 12 bases left between them. The CDR3 extends over 15 amino acids. The CDR3 sequence is CASSEVQGSGNTIYF. In DNA, the CDR3 is TGTGCCAGCAGTGAGGTTCAGGGCTCTGGAAACACCATATATTTT.

V and J are TRBV18 and TRBJ2-2; D is undetermined. Germline V gene data show CDR1 as KGHSH and CDR2 as LQKENI. There are 15 residues in the CDR3. V dropped 3 bases and J dropped 5 bases, with 13 bases sitting between them. The CDR3 spells CASSPTVTWTGELFF. The CDR3 DNA follows: TGTGCCAGCTCACCGACGGTAACCTGGACCGGGGAGCTGTTTTTT.

The chain is built from TRBV11-3 and TRBJ2-5, with D possibly matching TRBD2 (5 bases). CDR1 is SGHNT and CDR2 is YENEEA in the germline V gene. The CDR3 consists of 13 residues. Trimming took off 3 bases at V and 7 bases at J, with 12 bases between the two ends. The CDR3: CASSLNQAGTQYF. The CDR3 DNA sequence: TGTGCCAGCAGCTTGAACCAGGCGGGGACCCAGTACTTC.

This chain links TRBV9 with TRBJ2-7, with 10 nucleotides matching TRBD1. Germline CDR1 SGDLS, CDR2 YYNGEE. The CDR3 is 15 residues long. V was pared by 0 bases and J by 3 bases, with 3 bases of the junction left unmatched. CDR3 amino acids: CASSVGQGAYYEQYF. The CDR3 nucleotides are TGTGCCAGCAGCGTAGGACAGGGGGCCTACTACGAGCAGTACTTC.